A single sample gave rise to the 5 T cell receptor beta chains below, sequenced in a study of breast tumors, draining lymph nodes, adjacent tissues. TCRdb passed the multiplex PCR reads through MiXCR, listing each CDR3 protein once. The table records approximately 150,000 distinct CDR3 sequences, less than 35% of them present only once. Samples came from axillary lymph nodes draining the breast cancer. Sequencing was done on a sample of axillary lymph node tissue. The receptor set was obtained from a female donor with breast cancer. Some clones in this sample may be carry-over from other donors' samples.

The table lists this clonotype with many counts. The chain combines TRBV15 with TRBJ2-7; maybe TRBD1 (6 bases). Deletions cut 2 bases from V and 2 bases from J, with 13 bases between. Germline V gene lookup returns CDR1 LNHNV and CDR2 YYDKDF (reference sequence). The CDR3 extends over 15 amino acids. CDR3 in amino acids: CATSRNIGGTYEQYF. In nucleotides, the CDR3 is TGTGCCACCAGCAGAAATATAGGGGGAACCTACGAGCAGTACTTC.

The table lists this clonotype with many counts. V and J are TRBV5-8 and TRBJ2-3; 9 bases fit TRBD1. V lost 6 bases to trimming and J lost 2 bases; unmatched junction nucleotides: 10. Germline CDR1 reads SGHTS; CDR2 reads YDEGEE. This CDR3 comprises 16 residues. CDR3 DNA: TGTGCCAGCACCCTTGGTGGGACAGGGCCCACAGATACGCAGTATTTT. Amino acids: CASTLGGTGPTDTQYF.

Ten or more counts support this clonotype. CDR3 region: CSAHTETQYF. The CDR3 coding sequence is TGCAGTGCCCATACAGAGACCCAGTACTTC. The chain combines TRBV20-1 with TRBJ2-5; D not certain. There are 10 residues in the CDR3. The V end was cut by 6 bases, the J end by 4 bases, with 6 bases between. Germline V CDR1 and CDR2: DFQATT, SNEGSKA (reference sequence).

The sample holds many counts of this clonotype. The germline gene is not matched at one end of the junction; a read error may be the cause. The chain employs TRBV9 and TRBJ2-5; TRBD2 aligns across 8 bases. CDR1 and CDR2 from the germline V gene are SGDLS and YYNGEE. This CDR3 is 14 amino acids long. The CDR3 sequence is CASSVWSGGETQSF. DNA of the CDR3: TGTGCCAGCAGCGTGTGGAGCGGGGGTGAGACCCAGTCCTTC.

Only a few counts were recorded for this clonotype. It may be a read error: a sequence one base away is much more abundant. V gene TRBV7-3 combines with J gene TRBJ1-2; 9 nucleotides align to TRBD1. The CDR3 spans 16 residues. Germline V gives CDR1 SGHTA, CDR2 FQGTGA. The CDR3 DNA is TGTGCCAGCAGCTTAACGGGGACAGGGATTGGCTCTGGCCACACCTTC. Its translation is CASSLTGTGIGSGHTF.